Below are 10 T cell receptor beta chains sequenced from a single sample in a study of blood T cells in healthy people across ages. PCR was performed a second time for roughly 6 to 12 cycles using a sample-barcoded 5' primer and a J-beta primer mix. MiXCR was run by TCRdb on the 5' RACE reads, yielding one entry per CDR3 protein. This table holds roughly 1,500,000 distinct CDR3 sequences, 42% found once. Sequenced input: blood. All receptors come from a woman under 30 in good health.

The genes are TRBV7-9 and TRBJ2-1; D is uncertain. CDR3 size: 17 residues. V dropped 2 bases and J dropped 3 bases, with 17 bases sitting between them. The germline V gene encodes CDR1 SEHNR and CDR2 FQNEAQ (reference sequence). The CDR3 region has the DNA TGTGCCAGCAGCTTATCGCCATCGGGTTTGAACTACAATGAGCAGTTCTTC. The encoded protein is CASSLSPSGLNYNEQFF.

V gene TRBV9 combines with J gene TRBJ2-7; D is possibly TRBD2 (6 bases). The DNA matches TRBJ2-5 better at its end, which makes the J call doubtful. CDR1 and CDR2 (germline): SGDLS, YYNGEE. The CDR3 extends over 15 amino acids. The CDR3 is CASSAGGGMLGTQYF. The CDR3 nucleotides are TGTGCCAGCAGCGCCGGGGGTGGAATGCTGGGGACCCAGTACTTC.

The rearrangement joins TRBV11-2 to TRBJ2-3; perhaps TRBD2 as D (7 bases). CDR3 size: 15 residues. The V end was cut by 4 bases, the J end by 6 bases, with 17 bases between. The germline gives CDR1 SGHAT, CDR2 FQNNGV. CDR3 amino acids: CASSSSRGGRDTQYF. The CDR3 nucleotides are TGTGCCAGCAGCTCGTCCCGCGGGGGCCGGGATACGCAGTATTTT.

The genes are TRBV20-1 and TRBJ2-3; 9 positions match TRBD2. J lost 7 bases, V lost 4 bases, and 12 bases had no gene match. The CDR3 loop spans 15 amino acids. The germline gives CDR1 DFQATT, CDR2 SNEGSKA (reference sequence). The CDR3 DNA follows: TGCAGTGCTACCCCCCCGGGACTAGCCCAAAATACGCAGTATTTT. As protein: CSATPPGLAQNTQYF.

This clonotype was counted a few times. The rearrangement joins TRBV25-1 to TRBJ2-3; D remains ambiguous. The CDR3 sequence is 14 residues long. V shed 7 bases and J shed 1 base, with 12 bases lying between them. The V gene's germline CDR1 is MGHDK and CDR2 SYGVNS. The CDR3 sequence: CASTAPSGTDTQYF. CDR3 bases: TGTGCCAGCACAGCGCCTTCCGGCACAGATACGCAGTATTTT.

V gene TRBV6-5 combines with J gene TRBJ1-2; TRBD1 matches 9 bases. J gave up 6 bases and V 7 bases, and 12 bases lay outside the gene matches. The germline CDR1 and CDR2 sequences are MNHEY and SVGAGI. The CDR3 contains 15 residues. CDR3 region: CASKHRDRVTHGYTF. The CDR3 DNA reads TGTGCCAGCAAACACCGGGACAGGGTTACCCATGGCTACACCTTC.

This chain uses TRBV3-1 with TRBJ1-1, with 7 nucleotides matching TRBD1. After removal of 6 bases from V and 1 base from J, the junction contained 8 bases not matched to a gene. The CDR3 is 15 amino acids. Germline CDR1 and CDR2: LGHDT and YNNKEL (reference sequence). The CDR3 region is CASRRGGTANTEAFF. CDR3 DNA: TGTGCCAGCAGACGAGGGGGGACAGCGAACACTGAAGCTTTCTTT.

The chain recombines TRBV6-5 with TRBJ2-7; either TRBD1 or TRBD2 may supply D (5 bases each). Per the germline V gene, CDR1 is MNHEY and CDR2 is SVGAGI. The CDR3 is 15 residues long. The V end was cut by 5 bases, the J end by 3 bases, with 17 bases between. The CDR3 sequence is CASSTTGTAGYEQYF. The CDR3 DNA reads TGTGCCAGCAGTACAACCGGGACGGCCGGCTACGAGCAGTACTTC.

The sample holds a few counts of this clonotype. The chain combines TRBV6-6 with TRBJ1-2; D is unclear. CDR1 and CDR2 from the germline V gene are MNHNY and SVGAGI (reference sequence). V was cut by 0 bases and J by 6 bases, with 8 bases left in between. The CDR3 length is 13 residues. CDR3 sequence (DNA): TGTGCCAGCAGTTACTCGTCTGAGGATGGCTACACCTTC. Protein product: CASSYSSEDGYTF.

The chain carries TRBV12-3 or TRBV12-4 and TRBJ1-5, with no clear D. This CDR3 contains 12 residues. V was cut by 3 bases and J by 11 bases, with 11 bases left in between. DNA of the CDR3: TGTGCCAGCAGTTTCGGGCCCGAAGCCCAGCATTTT. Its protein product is CASSFGPEAQHF.